This TCR beta chain was documented in a study of shared clonotypes between healthy human individuals. General observations from the study: Blood was the sole source, and tissue repertoires probably differ. What limited the represented genetic and exposure-history diversity was the small number of donors.

Trimming removed 4 bases from V and 4 bases from J, with 20 bases in between. CDR1 and CDR2 from the germline V gene are SGHDT and YYEEEE. CDR3 length: 16 amino acids. Concerning this clone itself: Its antigen is currently unknown. Only one base separates this from a far larger clonotype, so it likely reflects a read error.

The authors distributed each subset's genomic DNA evenly over several immunoSEQ plates. Original analysis: Filtering differed, since immunoSEQ gave only junction sequences and no quality scores. The assay was immunoSEQ multiplex PCR, and TCRdb's table has in-frame clones only and misses some. V, J and clone size derive from that table, while D and trimming were established from the DNA sequence. The sample has around 500,000 clones, around 80% seen once. The clonotype was recovered from a woman aged 35 to 49 in good health. Some clones in this sample may be carry-over from other donors' samples. The sequencing sample was made of PBMCs. The chain uses TRBV5-6 and TRBJ1-2, with D possibly being TRBD1 (5 bases). The CDR3 nucleotides read TGTGCCAGCAGCCTATGGGGGATAGGGGATTCCTATGGCTACACCTTC. This codes for CASSLWGIGDSYGYTF.